This paragraph reports one T cell receptor beta chain. What it binds is unknown. This specimen belongs to a study of identical twins. The study, taken as a whole, reports: The study reached conclusions through statistical analysis that was cross-sectional, not following the same donors.

The donor group consisted entirely of healthy Caucasians. TCRdb ran MiXCR on the 5' RACE reads and lists one entry per CDR3 protein. Seen here are 600,000 to 850,000 distinct CDR3 sequences, over 15% observed once, and the top ten hold approximately 14%. The CDR3 is made up of 12 amino acids. Trimming removed 7 bases from V and 7 bases from J, with 11 bases in between. The germline V gene encodes CDR1 SNHLY and CDR2 FYNNEI. The same data also went into a second study, on T cells expressing NK-cell markers. As that report states: The TCR beta repertoires were obtained from sorted CD3+CD56+NKG2C+, CD3+CD56+NKG2C- and CD3+CD56-NKG2C+ T cells.

Material for sequencing was PBMCs. The receptor was isolated from a woman aged 18-29 years in good health. This rearrangement joins TRBV2 to TRBJ2-1; D ambiguous. DNA of the CDR3: TGTGCCAGCAAGGACGGGCGGAATGAGCAGTTCTTC. It codes for CASKDGRNEQFF.